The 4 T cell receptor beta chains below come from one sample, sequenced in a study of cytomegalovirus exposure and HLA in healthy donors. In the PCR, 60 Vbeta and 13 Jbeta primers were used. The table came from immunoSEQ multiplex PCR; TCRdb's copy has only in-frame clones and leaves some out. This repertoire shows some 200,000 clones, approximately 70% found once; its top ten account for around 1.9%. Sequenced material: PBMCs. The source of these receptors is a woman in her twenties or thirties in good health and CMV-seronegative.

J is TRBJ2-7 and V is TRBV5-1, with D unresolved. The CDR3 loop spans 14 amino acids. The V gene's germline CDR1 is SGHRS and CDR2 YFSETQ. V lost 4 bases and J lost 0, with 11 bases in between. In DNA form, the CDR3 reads TGCGCCAGCAGCCCTACAGCCAACTCCTACGAGCAGTACTTC. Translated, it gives CASSPTANSYEQYF.

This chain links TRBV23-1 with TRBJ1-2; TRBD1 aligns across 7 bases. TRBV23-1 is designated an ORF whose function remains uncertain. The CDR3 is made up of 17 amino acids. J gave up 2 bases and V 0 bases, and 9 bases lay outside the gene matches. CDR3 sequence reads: CASSQSKLRDRNYGYTF. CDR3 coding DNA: TGCGCCAGCAGTCAATCGAAATTGAGGGACAGAAACTATGGCTACACCTTC.

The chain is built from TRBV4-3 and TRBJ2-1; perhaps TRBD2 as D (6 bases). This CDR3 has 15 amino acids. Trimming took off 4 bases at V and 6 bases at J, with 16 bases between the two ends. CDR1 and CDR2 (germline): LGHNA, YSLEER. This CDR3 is CASSPDFASANEQFF. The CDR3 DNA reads TGCGCCAGCAGCCCCGATTTTGCTAGCGCCAATGAGCAGTTCTTC.

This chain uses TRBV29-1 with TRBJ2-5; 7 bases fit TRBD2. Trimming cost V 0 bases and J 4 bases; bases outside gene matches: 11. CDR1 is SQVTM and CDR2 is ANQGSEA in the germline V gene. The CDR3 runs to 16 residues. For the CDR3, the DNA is TGCAGCGTTGAAGATGCGGGCGGGAGCGGTTTAGAGACCCAGTACTTC. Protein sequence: CSVEDAGGSGLETQYF.